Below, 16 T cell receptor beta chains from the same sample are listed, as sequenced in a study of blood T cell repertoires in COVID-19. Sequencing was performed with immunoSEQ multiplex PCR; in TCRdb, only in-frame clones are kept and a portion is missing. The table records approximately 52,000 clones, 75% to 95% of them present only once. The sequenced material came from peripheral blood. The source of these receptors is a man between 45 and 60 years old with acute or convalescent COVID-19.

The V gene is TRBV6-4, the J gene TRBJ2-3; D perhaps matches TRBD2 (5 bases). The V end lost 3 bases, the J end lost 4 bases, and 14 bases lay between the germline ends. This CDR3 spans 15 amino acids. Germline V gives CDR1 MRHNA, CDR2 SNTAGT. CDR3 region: CASSEGAHGADTQYF. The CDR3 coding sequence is TGTGCCAGCAGTGAGGGAGCCCACGGCGCAGATACGCAGTATTTT.

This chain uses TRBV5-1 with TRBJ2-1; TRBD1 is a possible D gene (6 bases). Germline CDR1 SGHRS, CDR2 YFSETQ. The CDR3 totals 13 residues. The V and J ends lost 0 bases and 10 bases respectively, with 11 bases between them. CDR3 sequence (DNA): TGCGCCAGCAGCTTGGCCACAGGGCAGGAGCAGTTCTTC. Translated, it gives CASSLATGQEQFF.

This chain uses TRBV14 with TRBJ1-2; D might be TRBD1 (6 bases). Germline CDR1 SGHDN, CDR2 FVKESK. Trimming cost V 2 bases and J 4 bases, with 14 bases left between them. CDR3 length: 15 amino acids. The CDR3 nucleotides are TGTGCCAGCAGCCAACTACAGGGTCGGGGCTATGGCTACACCTTC. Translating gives CASSQLQGRGYGYTF.

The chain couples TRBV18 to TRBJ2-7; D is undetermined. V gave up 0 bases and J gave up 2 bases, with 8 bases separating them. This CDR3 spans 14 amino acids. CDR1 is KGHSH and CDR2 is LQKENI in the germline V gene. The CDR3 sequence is CASSPPSVPYEQYF. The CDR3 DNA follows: TGTGCCAGCTCACCACCGTCGGTTCCCTACGAGCAGTACTTC.

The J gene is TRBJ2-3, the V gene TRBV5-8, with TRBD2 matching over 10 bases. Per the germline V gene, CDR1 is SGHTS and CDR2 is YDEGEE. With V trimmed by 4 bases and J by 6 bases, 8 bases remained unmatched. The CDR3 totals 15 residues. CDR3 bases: TGTGCCAGCAGCATTACCGGGACTAGCGCGGATACGCAGTATTTT. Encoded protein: CASSITGTSADTQYF.

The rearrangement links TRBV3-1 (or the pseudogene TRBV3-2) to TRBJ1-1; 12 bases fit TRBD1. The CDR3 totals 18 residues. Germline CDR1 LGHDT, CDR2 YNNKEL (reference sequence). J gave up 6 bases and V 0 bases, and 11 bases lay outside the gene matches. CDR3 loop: CASSQDEWDRGRGPEAFF. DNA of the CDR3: TGTGCCAGCAGCCAAGATGAGTGGGACAGGGGGCGGGGGCCTGAAGCTTTCTTT.

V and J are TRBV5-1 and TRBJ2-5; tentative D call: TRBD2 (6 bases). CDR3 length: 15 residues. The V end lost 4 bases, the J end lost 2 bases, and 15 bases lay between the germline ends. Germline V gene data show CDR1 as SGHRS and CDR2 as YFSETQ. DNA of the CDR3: TGCGCCAGCAGCCGGGCGGGGTTCACACAAGAGACCCAGTACTTC. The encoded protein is CASSRAGFTQETQYF.

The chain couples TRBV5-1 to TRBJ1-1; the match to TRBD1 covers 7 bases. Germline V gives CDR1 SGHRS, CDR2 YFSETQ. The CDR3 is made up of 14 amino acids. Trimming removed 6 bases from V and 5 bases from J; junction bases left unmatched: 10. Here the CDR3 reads CASKQWTGGTEAFF. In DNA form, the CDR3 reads TGCGCCAGCAAGCAGTGGACAGGCGGGACTGAAGCTTTCTTT. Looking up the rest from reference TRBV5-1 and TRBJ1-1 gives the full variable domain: KAGVTQTPRYLIKTRGQQVTLSCSPISGHRSVSWYQQTPGQGLQFLFEYFSETQRNKGNFPGRFSGRQFSNSRSEMNVSTLELGDSALYLCASKQWTGGTEAFFGQGTRLTVV.

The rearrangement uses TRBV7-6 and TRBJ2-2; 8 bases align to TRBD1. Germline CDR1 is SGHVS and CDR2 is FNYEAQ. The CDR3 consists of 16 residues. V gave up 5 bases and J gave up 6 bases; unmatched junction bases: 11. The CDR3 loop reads CASSTRTGPPAGELFF. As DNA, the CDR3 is TGTGCCAGCAGCACCCGGACAGGGCCACCTGCCGGGGAGCTGTTTTTT.

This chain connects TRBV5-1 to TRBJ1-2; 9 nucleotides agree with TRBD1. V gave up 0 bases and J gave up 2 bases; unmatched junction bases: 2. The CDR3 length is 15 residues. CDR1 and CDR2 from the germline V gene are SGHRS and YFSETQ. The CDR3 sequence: CASSLGDRVNYGYTF. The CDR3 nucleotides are TGCGCCAGCAGCTTGGGGGACAGGGTCAACTATGGCTACACCTTC. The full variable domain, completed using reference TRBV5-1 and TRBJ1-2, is KAGVTQTPRYLIKTRGQQVTLSCSPISGHRSVSWYQQTPGQGLQFLFEYFSETQRNKGNFPGRFSGRQFSNSRSEMNVSTLELGDSALYLCASSLGDRVNYGYTFGSGTRLTVV.

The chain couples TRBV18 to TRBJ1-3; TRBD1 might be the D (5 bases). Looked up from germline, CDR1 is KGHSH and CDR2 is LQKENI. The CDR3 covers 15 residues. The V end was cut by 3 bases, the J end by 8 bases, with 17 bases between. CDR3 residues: CASSPGLQEGYTIYF. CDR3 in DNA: TGTGCCAGCTCACCGGGTCTACAGGAAGGGTACACCATATATTTT.

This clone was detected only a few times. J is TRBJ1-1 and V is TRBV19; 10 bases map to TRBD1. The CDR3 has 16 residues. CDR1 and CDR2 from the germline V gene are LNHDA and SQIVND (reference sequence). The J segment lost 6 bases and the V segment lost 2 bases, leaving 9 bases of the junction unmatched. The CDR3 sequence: CASSIRTGGLGPEAFF. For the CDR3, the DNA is TGTGCCAGTAGTATAAGGACAGGGGGGCTCGGCCCTGAAGCTTTCTTT.

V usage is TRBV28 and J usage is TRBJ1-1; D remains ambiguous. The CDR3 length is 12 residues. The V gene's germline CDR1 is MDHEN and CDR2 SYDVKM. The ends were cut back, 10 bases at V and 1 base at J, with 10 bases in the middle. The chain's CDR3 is CATGVRNTEAFF. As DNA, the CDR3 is TGTGCCACCGGGGTTCGGAACACTGAAGCTTTCTTT.

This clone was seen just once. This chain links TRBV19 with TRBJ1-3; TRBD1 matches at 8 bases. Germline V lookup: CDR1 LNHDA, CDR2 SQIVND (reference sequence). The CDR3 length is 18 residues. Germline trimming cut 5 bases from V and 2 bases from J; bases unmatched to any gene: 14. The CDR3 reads CASSVTRAGTGAGNTIYF. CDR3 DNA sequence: TGTGCCAGTAGTGTAACCCGGGCCGGGACAGGCGCTGGAAACACCATATATTTT.

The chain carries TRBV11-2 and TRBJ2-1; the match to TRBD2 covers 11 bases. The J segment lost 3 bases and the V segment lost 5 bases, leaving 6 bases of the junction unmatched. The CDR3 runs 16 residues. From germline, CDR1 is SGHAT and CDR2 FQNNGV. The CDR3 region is CASSPRLAGNYNEQFF. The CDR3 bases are TGTGCCAGCAGCCCCAGACTAGCGGGGAACTACAATGAGCAGTTCTTC.

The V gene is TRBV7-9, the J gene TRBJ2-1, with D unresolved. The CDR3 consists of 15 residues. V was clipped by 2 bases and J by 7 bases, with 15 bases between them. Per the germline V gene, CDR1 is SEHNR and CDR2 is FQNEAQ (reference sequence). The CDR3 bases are TGTGCCAGCAGCTTACTTCCACAGCCTCCGAATGAGCAGTTCTTC. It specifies CASSLLPQPPNEQFF.